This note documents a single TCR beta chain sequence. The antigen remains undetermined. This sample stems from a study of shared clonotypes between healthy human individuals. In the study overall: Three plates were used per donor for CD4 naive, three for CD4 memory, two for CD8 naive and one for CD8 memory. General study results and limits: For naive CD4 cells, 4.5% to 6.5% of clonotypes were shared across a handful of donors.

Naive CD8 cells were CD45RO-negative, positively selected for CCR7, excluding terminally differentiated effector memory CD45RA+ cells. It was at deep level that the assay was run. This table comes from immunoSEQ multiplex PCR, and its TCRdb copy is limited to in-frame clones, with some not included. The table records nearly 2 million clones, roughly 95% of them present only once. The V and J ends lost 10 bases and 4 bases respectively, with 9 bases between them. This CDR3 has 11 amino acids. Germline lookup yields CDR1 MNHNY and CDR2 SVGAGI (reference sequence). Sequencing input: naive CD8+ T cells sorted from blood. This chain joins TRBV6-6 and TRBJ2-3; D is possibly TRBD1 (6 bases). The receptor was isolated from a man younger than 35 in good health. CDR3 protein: CATGEPDTQYF. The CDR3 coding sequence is TGTGCCACAGGGGAGCCAGATACGCAGTATTTT.